These T cell receptor beta chains were read from a single sample in a study of early T cells in non-severe SARS-CoV-2 infection. TCRdb re-called the 5' RACE reads through MiXCR, storing one row per CDR3 protein. This sample has some 32,000 distinct CDR3 sequences; approximately 6% occur once, and the top ten carry 5% to 7.5%. What was sequenced was whole blood. These receptors originate from an adult who was a healthcare worker with PCR-confirmed SARS-CoV-2 infection or an uninfected control (not recorded which). The CDR3 runs from the conserved cysteine through the conserved F or W. D genes are given only for firm matches. Clone sizes are given selectively: once, few, many, or a class where the clone is expanded.

NA	TRBV5-4	TRBD2	TRBJ2-1	CASTLRTSVGDEQFF	TGTGCCAGCACCTTGCGGACTAGTGTTGGAGATGAGCAGTTCTTC
NA	TRBV6-1	NA	TRBJ2-3	CASSEWGGSGADTQYF	TGTGCCAGCAGTGAATGGGGCGGAAGTGGGGCAGATACGCAGTATTTT
many	TRBV15	TRBD1	TRBJ2-7	CATSKRTGTEEQYF	TGTGCCACCAGCAAACGGACAGGGACGGAGGAGCAGTACTTC
NA	TRBV6-2/TRBV6-3	NA	TRBJ2-5	CASSYSRTERGETQYF	TGTGCCAGCAGTTACTCGCGGACGGAAAGGGGAGAGACCCAGTACTTC
many	TRBV27	NA	TRBJ2-3	CASRVGHRTDTQYF	TGTGCCAGCAGGGTCGGACACCGCACAGATACGCAGTATTTT
few	TRBV12-3/TRBV12-4	TRBD1	TRBJ2-7	CASSRGWEQYF	TGTGCCAGTTCCAGGGGGTGGGAGCAGTACTTC
many	TRBV4-2	TRBD2	TRBJ2-7	CASSQDRGLAGDEQYF	TGTGCCAGCAGCCAAGATCGAGGACTAGCGGGAGACGAGCAGTACTTC
many	TRBV10-2	TRBD1	TRBJ1-1	CASSDRQGLNTEAFF	TGCGCCAGCAGTGATCGACAGGGACTGAACACTGAAGCTTTCTTT
many	TRBV20-1	NA	TRBJ2-7	CSARPPGDTEFYEQYF	TGCAGTGCTAGGCCCCCTGGGGACACAGAGTTCTACGAGCAGTACTTC
many	TRBV5-1	TRBD2	TRBJ2-3	CASSFRGGRASSTDTQYF	TGCGCCAGCAGCTTCCGAGGCGGGAGGGCCAGTAGCACAGATACGCAGTATTTT
few	TRBV10-3	NA	TRBJ2-7	CAIGGDTYEQYF	TGTGCCATCGGGGGGGACACCTACGAGCAGTACTTC
few	TRBV20-1	NA	TRBJ1-5	CSARKGQGNQPQHF	TGCAGTGCTAGAAAGGGGCAGGGGAATCAGCCCCAGCATTTT
many	TRBV14	NA	TRBJ1-6	CASRGHPNSPLHF	TGTGCCAGCAGGGGACACCCGAATTCACCCCTCCACTTT
many	TRBV6-6	TRBD1	TRBJ2-5	CASIERDRGETQYF	TGTGCCAGCATCGAAAGGGACAGAGGAGAGACCCAGTACTTC